The source of this T cell receptor beta chain is a study of cytomegalovirus exposure and HLA in healthy donors. Overall study context: Later, an analysis reported that the 130 or so validation repertoires had used the same platform as the 666 first-cohort repertoires.

Findings of the study overall: While the bulk of TCR sequences proved rare, some public TCRs turned up in many donors. Cytomegalovirus association was listed for about 160 TCR beta chains.

This CDR3 has 15 amino acids. V was trimmed by 5 bases and J by 0 bases, leaving 14 bases between them. Germline CDR1 and CDR2: SGHTA and FQGNSA. Some clones are missing from TCRdb's copy, which holds only in-frame ones; the method was immunoSEQ multiplex PCR. The table includes around 120,000 clones, around 88% detected once. Of note for this clone: As yet, its antigen is unknown.

The rearrangement links TRBV7-2 to TRBJ2-7, with a possible D match to TRBD1 (5 bases). Sequenced input: PBMCs. The source is a man in his late teens or twenties in good health and CMV-seronegative. The CDR3: CASSGEAGSSYEQYF. The CDR3 DNA sequence: TGTGCCAGCAGCGGCGAGGCAGGGTCCTCCTACGAGCAGTACTTC.